These 7 T cell receptor beta chains originate from one sample sequenced in a study of blood T cell repertoires in COVID-19 (dated by TCRdb to 2020 to 2022). Library preparation employed the immunoSEQ multiplex PCR assay. The table was pulled from immuneACCESS by TCRdb, which kept in-frame rearrangements only. Such tables lose some clones; where checked, under half of the loss comes from unresolved V genes, and the rest has no known cause. The sample data list nearly 55,000 clones, and 86% of these were observed just once. Jointly, the top ten make up approximately 10% of the sample. What was sequenced was peripheral blood. Source of these receptors: an older man with active COVID-19.

The CDR3 here is CASSVASGAGAYEQYF. Here the CDR3 DNA reads TGTGCCAGCAGCGTAGCAAGTGGGGCGGGGGCCTACGAGCAGTACTTC. J is TRBJ2-7 and V is TRBV9, with 7 positions matching TRBD2. Per germline, CDR1 SGDLS and CDR2 YYNGEE. V gave up 0 bases and J gave up 2 bases; unmatched junction bases: 8. The CDR3 runs to 16 residues.

This chain uses TRBV9 with TRBJ1-2, with D unresolved. V was pared by 0 bases and J by 2 bases, with 8 bases between. The CDR3 covers 14 residues. Germline-derived CDR1 and CDR2 are SGDLS and YYNGEE. The CDR3 region is CASSVGPGNYGYTF. DNA for the CDR3: TGTGCCAGCAGCGTAGGTCCAGGAAACTATGGCTACACCTTC.

The chain combines TRBV10-3 with TRBJ1-3, with a possible D match to TRBD1 (5 bases). CDR1 ENHRY and CDR2 SYGVKD come from the germline V gene. The CDR3 loop spans 16 amino acids. With 3 bases removed from V and 0 bases from J, the gap between germline ends came to 12 bases. The CDR3 DNA is TGTGCCATCAGTGATGAAGGGGCTAGCTCTGGAAACACCATATATTTT. Translating it yields CAISDEGASSGNTIYF.

The CDR3 nucleotides read TGCAGCGTTGGGAGGCAGAACATGGGCGAGCAGTACTTC. It specifies CSVGRQNMGEQYF. The rearrangement links TRBV29-1 to TRBJ2-7; possible D gene TRBD2, 5 bases. Per the germline V gene, CDR1 is SQVTM and CDR2 is ANQGSEA. The CDR3 contains 13 residues. Trimming cost V 4 bases and J 6 bases, with 16 bases left between them.

V is TRBV7-3 and J is TRBJ2-7; tentatively, D is TRBD2 (5 bases). The germline V and J ends were trimmed by 0 bases and 2 bases, with 8 bases remaining between them. This CDR3 comprises 14 residues. From germline, CDR1 is SGHTA and CDR2 FQGTGA. Here the CDR3 reads CASSLTRGTYEQYF. CDR3 DNA: TGTGCCAGCAGCTTAACCCGGGGAACCTACGAGCAGTACTTC.

The chain has TRBV4-3 and TRBJ2-3; 9 bases are shared with TRBD2. The length of the CDR3 is 14 residues. The V and J ends lost 1 base and 8 bases, in that order; junction bases with no gene match: 4. CDR1 LGHNA and CDR2 YSLEER come from the germline V gene. CDR3: CASSQGGGVLTQYF. CDR3 sequence (DNA): TGCGCCAGCAGCCAAGGCGGGGGGGTGCTTACGCAGTATTTT.

The table lists this clone with a count of one. The chain links TRBV9 to TRBJ2-3; 9 bases fit TRBD1. The V segment lost 3 bases and the J segment 5 bases; nucleotides outside the gene matches: 10. Germline-derived CDR1 and CDR2 are SGDLS and YYNGEE. The CDR3 is 16 residues long. CDR3 sequence reads: CASSGLNRGPRDTQYF. The CDR3 nucleotides are TGTGCCAGCAGCGGACTAAACAGGGGGCCCCGAGATACGCAGTATTTT.